The 5 T cell receptor beta chains presented below share a single source sample, sequenced in a study of blood T cell repertoires in COVID-19. The data were produced by immunoSEQ multiplex PCR, yet TCRdb's version contains in-frame clones alone and is incomplete. The table shows approximately 300,000 clones, with 70% to 90% occurring only once. Sequenced input: PBMCs or T cells enriched from blood (not recorded which). These receptors all come from a woman in her twenties or thirties who had recovered from COVID-19.

The chain combines TRBV4-1 with TRBJ1-2, with D perhaps matching TRBD1 (6 bases). The V end was cut by 3 bases, the J end by 8 bases, with 25 bases between. Germline CDR1 reads MGHRA; CDR2 reads YSYEKL. This CDR3 contains 17 residues. The chain's CDR3 is CASSQVRGPGDYGGYTF. The CDR3 region has the DNA TGCGCCAGCAGCCAGGTTCGGGGACCAGGGGACTACGGCGGCTACACCTTC.

This clone was counted a single time. The rearrangement uses TRBV10-3 and TRBJ1-2; TRBD1 agrees at 7 bases. Germline V gene data show CDR1 as ENHRY and CDR2 as SYGVKD. V gave up 3 bases and J gave up 2 bases; unmatched junction bases: 6. The CDR3 extends over 15 amino acids. CDR3 coding DNA: TGTGCCATCAGTGATCTAGGACAGGAGAACTATGGCTACACCTTC. Residues: CAISDLGQENYGYTF.

The J gene is TRBJ2-2, the V gene TRBV27; 10 bases align to TRBD2. This CDR3 has 16 residues. The germline gives CDR1 MNHEY, CDR2 SMNVEV (reference sequence). Trimming cost V 0 bases and J 7 bases; bases outside gene matches: 5. The CDR3 DNA reads as TGTGCCAGCAGTTTATCTAGCGGGGGGCCCTTCGGGGAGCTGTTTTTT. Protein: CASSLSSGGPFGELFF.

The rearrangement joins TRBV7-6 to TRBJ1-3; no clear D. The V end lost 4 bases, the J end lost 0 bases, and 10 bases lay between the germline ends. Looked up from germline, CDR1 is SGHVS and CDR2 is FNYEAQ. The CDR3 covers 15 residues. This CDR3 is CASSSPSDSGNTIYF. The CDR3 DNA reads as TGTGCCAGCAGCTCGCCCTCAGACTCTGGAAACACCATATATTTT.

The chain is built from TRBV13 and TRBJ2-5; 10 bases are shared with TRBD2. Germline CDR1 PRHDT, CDR2 FYEKMQ (reference sequence). The ends lost 1 base at V and 2 bases at J; junction bases unmatched: 1. The CDR3 contains 15 residues. CDR3 in amino acids: CASSLEAGGQETQYF. The CDR3 bases are TGTGCCAGCAGCTTAGAAGCGGGGGGGCAAGAGACCCAGTACTTC.